A single sample is the source of the 29 T cell receptor beta chains below, sequenced in a study of cytomegalovirus exposure and HLA in healthy donors. The PCR contained 60 Vbeta and 13 Jbeta primers. Assay used: immunoSEQ multiplex PCR; TCRdb lists only in-frame clones, some missing. Found here are about 140,000 clones, over 60% of them singletons; the top ten hold 3% to 3.5%. Sequenced: PBMCs. The receptors were sampled from a male donor in good health and CMV-seronegative.

The chain couples TRBV11-2 to TRBJ1-1, with 7 bases fitting TRBD1. With V trimmed by 5 bases and J by 7 bases, 7 bases remained unmatched. This CDR3 is built from 13 residues. CDR1 and CDR2 from the germline V gene are SGHAT and FQNNGV. The DNA for the CDR3 is TGTGCCAGCAGCATCAGACAGGGTATTGAAGCTTTCTTT. It yields the protein CASSIRQGIEAFF.

The chain joins TRBV27 to TRBJ2-4; TRBD1 matches at 7 bases. V shed 10 bases and J 5 bases; nucleotides not matched to a gene: 14. The germline CDR1 and CDR2 sequences are MNHEY and SMNVEV (reference sequence). The CDR3 is 15 residues long. The CDR3 region is CATTRTGLAQNIQYF. The CDR3 region has the DNA TGTGCCACCACGAGGACAGGCCTCGCCCAAAACATTCAGTACTTC.

This chain connects TRBV5-1 to TRBJ1-4; D perhaps matches TRBD1 (5 bases). From germline, CDR1 is SGHRS and CDR2 YFSETQ. Trimming removed 0 bases at V and 0 bases at J, with 9 bases between. The CDR3 totals 16 residues. The CDR3 loop is CASSLGGVATNEKLFF. The DNA for the CDR3 is TGCGCCAGCAGCTTGGGGGGGGTTGCAACTAATGAAAAACTGTTTTTT.

The chain joins TRBV27 to TRBJ1-4, with a possible D match to TRBD1 (5 bases). Per the germline V gene, CDR1 is MNHEY and CDR2 is SMNVEV (reference sequence). This CDR3 comprises 15 residues. Trimming took off 2 bases at V and 0 bases at J, with 7 bases between the two ends. This CDR3 reads CASSLRGATNEKLFF. Here the CDR3 DNA reads TGTGCCAGCAGTTTAAGGGGCGCAACTAATGAAAAACTGTTTTTT.

The rearrangement links TRBV10-3 to TRBJ1-3; possible D gene TRBD1, 6 bases. The CDR3 totals 14 residues. Trimming took 7 bases from V and 0 from J, leaving 10 bases between them. Germline assignment: CDR1 ENHRY and CDR2 SYGVKD. CDR3 in DNA: TGTGCCATCACTGGGGGCCTCTCTGGAAACACCATATATTTT. The encoded protein is CAITGGLSGNTIYF.

V usage is TRBV5-1 and J usage is TRBJ1-6; 8 bases fit TRBD1. The length of the CDR3 is 14 residues. Per germline, CDR1 SGHRS and CDR2 YFSETQ. V gave up 3 bases and J gave up 9 bases; unmatched junction bases: 5. CDR3 in amino acids: CASSSTGEGSPLHF. The CDR3 nucleotides are TGCGCCAGCAGCTCGACAGGGGAAGGTTCACCCCTCCACTTT.

The chain has TRBV18 and TRBJ1-5, with D perhaps TRBD1 (6 bases). Between the trimmed V and J ends, which lost 6 bases and 3 bases, there was a span of 15 bases. Germline CDR1 is KGHSH and CDR2 is LQKENI. This CDR3 has 15 residues. CDR3 DNA: TGTGCCAGCTCGCCTATGGGACACCTCAATCAGCCCCAGCATTTT. It codes for CASSPMGHLNQPQHF.

The chain has TRBV28 and TRBJ1-3; D not resolved. This CDR3 has 12 residues. V shed 4 bases and J shed 8 bases, with 9 bases lying between them. CDR1 is MDHEN and CDR2 is SYDVKM in the germline V gene. CDR3 sequence reads: CASSSSRDTIYF. CDR3 coding DNA: TGTGCCAGCAGTTCCTCCCGGGACACCATATATTTT.

The V gene is TRBV6-6, the J gene TRBJ2-3, with D possibly TRBD2 on 6 matching bases. The CDR3 consists of 15 residues. The V end lost 6 bases, the J end lost 3 bases, and 16 bases lay between the germline ends. Germline V CDR1 and CDR2: MNHNY, SVGAGI (reference sequence). The CDR3 coding sequence is TGTGCCAGCAGCCCCGGGACTGGGGGGACAGATACGCAGTATTTT. Translation gives CASSPGTGGTDTQYF.

This clone was detected a few times. This rearrangement joins TRBV6-1 to TRBJ2-7; TRBD2 is a possible D gene (7 bases). This CDR3 comprises 14 residues. Germline CDR1 is MNHNS and CDR2 is SASEGT. V lost 6 bases to trimming and J lost 1 base, with 13 bases between them. The CDR3 nucleotides are TGTGCCAGCAGCCAAGGGGGGGCGTCCTACGAGCAGTACTTC. Translation gives CASSQGGASYEQYF.

Only a few counts were recorded for this clone. The V gene is TRBV27, the J gene TRBJ1-5; maybe TRBD1 (5 bases). Germline V gene data show CDR1 as MNHEY and CDR2 as SMNVEV (reference sequence). The CDR3 extends over 15 amino acids. Trimming cost V 6 bases and J 3 bases, with 15 bases left between them. This CDR3 is CASRTHGRDNQPQHF. DNA of the CDR3: TGTGCCAGCAGGACCCACGGCAGGGACAATCAGCCCCAGCATTTT.

The chain is built from TRBV7-2 and TRBJ2-1; D may be TRBD2 (6 bases). The V and J ends lost 5 bases and 12 bases respectively, with 20 bases between them. The CDR3 has 14 amino acids. CDR1 SGHTA and CDR2 FQGNSA come from the germline V gene. In DNA, the CDR3 is TGTGCCAGCAGCCCACGGGGCGGGGCGTCTTGGCAGTTCTTC. This translates into CASSPRGGASWQFF.

The chain's CDR3 is CASSLDSGQGLEKLFF. CDR3 sequence (DNA): TGTGCCAGCAGCCTAGATTCGGGACAGGGATTGGAAAAACTGTTTTTT. The chain has TRBV7-9 and TRBJ1-4; 9 bases fit TRBD1. Germline-derived CDR1 and CDR2 are SEHNR and FQNEAQ (reference sequence). The trim removed 5 bases at V and 8 bases at J, leaving 12 bases unmatched. The CDR3 totals 16 residues.

A word on this clone: This CDR3 is also generated by other DNA sequences in the sample. The gene calls are TRBV7-3 and TRBJ2-1, with 11 bases matching TRBD2. The CDR3 runs 18 residues. CDR1 is SGHTA and CDR2 is FQGTGA in the germline V gene. The V segment lost 5 bases and the J segment 7 bases; nucleotides outside the gene matches: 16. CDR3 amino acids: CASSLLAGGLSMMNEQFF. CDR3 in DNA: TGTGCCAGCAGCCTGCTAGCGGGGGGCCTATCGATGATGAATGAGCAGTTCTTC.

The J gene is TRBJ2-1, the V gene TRBV7-3, with 8 bases that match TRBD2. The CDR3 extends over 15 amino acids. Germline trimming cut 2 bases from V and 7 bases from J; bases unmatched to any gene: 7. The germline gives CDR1 SGHTA, CDR2 FQGTGA. In DNA form, the CDR3 reads TGTGCCAGCAGCTTACCCAGCGGGAGAGGGAATGAGCAGTTCTTC. Amino acids: CASSLPSGRGNEQFF.

The rearrangement joins TRBV7-9 to TRBJ2-3, with 8 bases that match TRBD1. The CDR3 is 15 residues long. Looked up from germline, CDR1 is SEHNR and CDR2 is FQNEAQ (reference sequence). With 4 bases clipped from V and 4 bases from J, the junction kept 7 bases outside the gene matches. CDR3 protein: CASSSQGAYADTQYF. The CDR3 DNA sequence: TGTGCCAGCAGCTCTCAGGGGGCGTATGCAGATACGCAGTATTTT. Drawing the rest from reference TRBV7-9 and TRBJ2-3, the complete variable domain is DTGVSQNPRHKITKRGQNVTFRCDPISEHNRLYWYRQTLGQGPEFLTYFQNEAQLEKSRLLSDRFSAERPKGSFSTLEIQRTEQGDSAMYLCASSSQGAYADTQYFGPGTRLTVL.

The V gene is TRBV28, the J gene TRBJ2-5, with D unclear. Per the germline V gene, CDR1 is MDHEN and CDR2 is SYDVKM. Trimming took 5 bases from V and 7 from J, leaving 8 bases between them. The length of the CDR3 is 11 residues. CDR3 amino acids: CASSIRRTQYF. CDR3 DNA: TGTGCCAGCAGTATAAGGAGGACCCAGTACTTC.

This chain connects TRBV5-1 to TRBJ2-1, with 10 bases matching TRBD1. This CDR3 is built from 17 residues. Germline V gives CDR1 SGHRS, CDR2 YFSETQ. V dropped 7 bases and J dropped 4; count of bases not matched to a gene: 14. The CDR3 protein is CASSKGPGGQGYNEQFF. CDR3 in DNA: TGCGCCAGCTCTAAAGGGCCCGGGGGACAGGGGTACAATGAGCAGTTCTTC.

This clone was seen only a few times. The chain recombines TRBV5-1 with TRBJ2-5; TRBD2 is a possible D gene (6 bases). The CDR3 is made up of 15 amino acids. V was clipped by 5 bases and J by 2 bases, with 16 bases between them. In germline, CDR1 is SGHRS, CDR2 YFSETQ. CDR3 in amino acids: CASRGQGLGQETQYF. The CDR3 region has the DNA TGCGCCAGCAGGGGGCAGGGACTGGGGCAAGAGACCCAGTACTTC.

The CDR3, as DNA: TGTGCCAGCAGCTTCCCAGACAGAGCAACTAATGAAAAACTGTTTTTT. Translation gives CASSFPDRATNEKLFF. The rearrangement joins TRBV5-6 to TRBJ1-4; D is perhaps TRBD1 (5 bases). V gave up 2 bases and J gave up 0 bases, with 11 bases separating them. Per the germline V gene, CDR1 is SGHDT and CDR2 is YYEEEE. The CDR3 is 16 residues long.

This chain joins TRBV18 and TRBJ2-3; 7 bases map to TRBD1. The CDR3 sequence is 16 residues long. J lost 2 bases, V lost 4 bases, and 9 bases had no gene match. The germline V gene has CDR1 KGHSH and CDR2 LQKENI. The CDR3 sequence: CASSRDRVSSTDTQYF. The CDR3, as DNA: TGTGCCAGCTCACGGGACAGAGTATCTTCCACAGATACGCAGTATTTT. Based on the CDR3 plus reference TRBV18 and TRBJ2-3, the full variable domain is NAGVMQNPRHLVRRRGQEARLRCSPMKGHSHVYWYRQLPEEGLKFMVYLQKENIIDESGMPKERFSAEFPKEGPSILRIQQVVRGDSAAYFCASSRDRVSSTDTQYFGPGTRLTVL.

This clone was counted a few times. This CDR3 is CASSNQTGYRKTQYF. The CDR3 DNA reads as TGTGCCAGCAGCAACCAAACAGGATATAGAAAGACCCAGTACTTC. The chain has TRBV21-1 and TRBJ2-5; the D call of TRBD1 is as the table states it, not checked on the DNA. TRBV21-1 represents a pseudogene. CDR3 length: 15 amino acids.

The chain combines TRBV25-1 with TRBJ2-7; 8 bases match TRBD1. CDR1 and CDR2 from the germline V gene are MGHDK and SYGVNS. The CDR3 is 14 amino acids. J was trimmed by 5 bases and V by 7 bases; bases with no gene match: 10. CDR3 nucleotide sequence: TGTGCCAGCATACAGAAACAGGGGGTCGACGAGCAGTACTTC. Translating it yields CASIQKQGVDEQYF.

Of note for this clone: One junction end does not reproduce the germline sequence, and a read error may be involved. The chain combines TRBV7-9 with TRBJ1-3; TRBD1 agrees at 11 bases. This CDR3 has 19 amino acids. Germline V gene data show CDR1 as SEHNR and CDR2 as FQNEAQ (reference sequence). CDR3 sequence: CSSSPRTGGLWTPTNTIYF. Written as DNA, the CDR3 is TGTTCCAGCAGCCCAAGGACAGGGGGCCTTTGGACCCCCACCAACACCATATATTTT.

The chain recombines TRBV5-4 with TRBJ2-7; 8 nucleotides line up with TRBD1. The V segment lost 4 bases and the J segment 3 bases; nucleotides outside the gene matches: 6. The CDR3 consists of 14 residues. The germline gives CDR1 SGHNT, CDR2 YYREEE (reference sequence). The CDR3 sequence is CASSMDRAIYEQYF. Here the CDR3 DNA reads TGTGCCAGCAGCATGGACAGGGCTATCTACGAGCAGTACTTC.

This clone appeared a single time. This rearrangement joins TRBV9 to TRBJ1-2; the D gene is possibly TRBD1 (6 bases). The V and J ends lost 4 bases and 2 bases respectively, with 12 bases between them. This CDR3 is built from 14 residues. CDR1 and CDR2 from the germline V gene are SGDLS and YYNGEE. The DNA for the CDR3 is TGTGCCAGCAGCCCTCACAGGGACAACTATGGCTACACCTTC. Translation: CASSPHRDNYGYTF.

The rearrangement joins TRBV9 to TRBJ2-7; D is possibly TRBD1 (5 bases). The CDR3 sequence is 15 residues long. In germline, CDR1 is SGDLS, CDR2 YYNGEE. Trimming left V 3 bases short and J 6 bases short, with 19 bases between. This CDR3 reads CASSADLLMTAEQYF. The DNA for the CDR3 is TGTGCCAGCAGCGCAGACCTACTTATGACAGCCGAGCAGTACTTC.

This clone came up a few times. V is TRBV28 and J is TRBJ1-2; tentatively, D is TRBD1 (5 bases). Trimming left V 6 bases short and J 2 bases short, with 10 bases between. The CDR3 runs to 13 residues. CDR1 is MDHEN, CDR2 SYDVKM, per germline. The DNA for the CDR3 is TGTGCCAGCAGGACGACAGCCAACTATGGCTACACCTTC. Protein product: CASRTTANYGYTF.

V is TRBV11-3 and J is TRBJ2-1; 9 bases match TRBD2. In germline, CDR1 is SGHNT, CDR2 YENEEA. V lost 4 bases, J lost 4 bases, and 5 bases stayed unmatched. The CDR3 sequence is 15 residues long. CDR3 bases: TGTGCCAGCAGCTCGCGGGAGGGCTCTTACAATGAGCAGTTCTTC. Translating it yields CASSSREGSYNEQFF.